These 9 T cell receptor beta chains originate from one sample sequenced in a study of cytomegalovirus exposure and HLA in healthy donors. The PCR employed 60 Vbeta primers together with 13 Jbeta primers. Measured with immunoSEQ multiplex PCR; TCRdb has only the in-frame clones, and not every one. The table records 110,000 to 150,000 clones, about 80% of them present only once. Sequencing input: PBMCs. Receptor source: a man aged 40-50 years in good health and CMV-seronegative.

The CDR3 DNA reads TGTGCCAGCAGTCCTAGACAGGGGTGGTATGGCTACACCTTC. It codes for CASSPRQGWYGYTF. The chain employs TRBV5-4 and TRBJ1-2; 8 nucleotides line up with TRBD1. The CDR3 spans 14 residues. From germline, CDR1 is SGHNT and CDR2 YYREEE (reference sequence). V lost 5 bases to trimming and J lost 5 bases; unmatched junction nucleotides: 8.

This sequence joins TRBV9 and TRBJ1-2, with D hard to call. Per germline, CDR1 SGDLS and CDR2 YYNGEE. This CDR3 comprises 15 residues. The V gene lost 3 bases and the J gene lost 1 base, with 13 bases spanning the gap. The CDR3, as DNA: TGTGCCAGCAGCGCCCGCGGGGTCGTTAACTATGGCTACACCTTC. It encodes CASSARGVVNYGYTF.

This chain joins TRBV2 and TRBJ1-2; D is unclear. CDR1 is SNHLY, CDR2 FYNNEI, per germline. The CDR3 length is 15 residues. V was shortened by 7 bases and J by 0 bases, with 15 bases between the two germline ends. The CDR3 sequence: CASISDTISNYGYTF. Written as DNA, the CDR3 is TGTGCCAGCATTTCAGACACCATCTCTAACTATGGCTACACCTTC.

The chain joins TRBV27 to TRBJ1-1; the D is unclear. Germline V lookup: CDR1 MNHEY, CDR2 SMNVEV (reference sequence). The CDR3 runs to 13 residues. V was trimmed by 4 bases and J by 3 bases, leaving 9 bases between them. CDR3 protein: CASSSGGDTEAFF. The CDR3 bases are TGTGCCAGCAGTTCTGGCGGAGACACTGAAGCTTTCTTT.

V gene TRBV15 combines with J gene TRBJ1-3, with 8 bases aligning to TRBD1. V was pared by 7 bases and J by 0 bases, with 8 bases of the junction left unmatched. This CDR3 region has 16 residues. Germline V gene lookup returns CDR1 LNHNV and CDR2 YYDKDF (reference sequence). The CDR3 DNA sequence: TGTGCCACCACCTCGGGACAGGATCCCTCTGGAAACACCATATATTTT. Translated: CATTSGQDPSGNTIYF.

V gene TRBV10-1 combines with J gene TRBJ1-1; TRBD1 aligns across 7 bases. This CDR3 contains 15 residues. Germline V gene sequence: CDR1 WNHNN, CDR2 SYGVQD (reference sequence). With V trimmed by 3 bases and J by 4 bases, 8 bases remained unmatched. The DNA of the CDR3 is TGCGCCAGCAGTGACGGACAGGTGAGGAGCACTGAAGCTTTCTTT. It encodes CASSDGQVRSTEAFF.

This chain uses TRBV13 with TRBJ2-1; 12 nucleotides match TRBD2. Losses at the gene ends were 5 bases for V and 0 bases for J; bases not matched to a gene: 8. Looked up from germline, CDR1 is PRHDT and CDR2 is FYEKMQ (reference sequence). The CDR3 length is 18 residues. CDR3 DNA sequence: TGTGCCAGCAGCCCAAACTGGACTAGCGGGGCCTCCTACAATGAGCAGTTCTTC. Encoded protein: CASSPNWTSGASYNEQFF.

This clone was recorded once. The CDR3 nucleotides read TGCGCCAGCGGTCCAGGTGTCAAAGCCCAAGAGACCCAGTACTTC. Residues: CASGPGVKAQETQYF. This chain links TRBV5-1 with TRBJ2-5; D gene uncertain. Per germline, CDR1 SGHRS and CDR2 YFSETQ. Trimming cost V 7 bases and J 1 base, with 17 bases left between them. The CDR3 totals 15 residues. The full variable domain, completed using reference TRBV5-1 and TRBJ2-5, is KAGVTQTPRYLIKTRGQQVTLSCSPISGHRSVSWYQQTPGQGLQFLFEYFSETQRNKGNFPGRFSGRQFSNSRSEMNVSTLELGDSALYLCASGPGVKAQETQYFGPGTRLLVL.

This chain joins TRBV6-5 and TRBJ2-3; 10 positions agree with TRBD2. The ends lost 7 bases at V and 3 bases at J; junction bases unmatched: 7. The germline CDR1 and CDR2 sequences are MNHEY and SVGAGI. The CDR3 is made up of 15 amino acids. The CDR3 protein is CASIRLAGATDTQYF. The CDR3 nucleotides are TGTGCCAGCATAAGGCTAGCGGGGGCGACAGATACGCAGTATTTT.